One TCR beta chain is described in this entry. Assay: immunoSEQ multiplex PCR; the TCRdb copy retains only in-frame clones and omits some. The table lists roughly 65,000 clones, approximately 87% of them singletons. This entry is derived from a study of T cell responses to AZD1222 COVID-19 vaccine. Germline values: CDR1 SGHRS, CDR2 YFSETQ. The CDR3 consists of 16 residues. V was shortened by 4 bases and J by 1 base, with 14 bases between the two germline ends. Doses given second, at about 4 or about 12 weeks, were pooled. Sequenced here: peripheral blood, sampled 28 days after the second AZD1222 dose. J is TRBJ2-2 and V is TRBV5-1, with a weak D call TRBD1 (6 bases). The clonotype originates from an adult who received the AZD1222 COVID-19 vaccine. The CDR3 sequence: CASSKQGRLNTGELFF. The CDR3, as DNA: TGCGCCAGCAGCAAACAGGGCAGGTTGAACACCGGGGAGCTGTTTTTT.